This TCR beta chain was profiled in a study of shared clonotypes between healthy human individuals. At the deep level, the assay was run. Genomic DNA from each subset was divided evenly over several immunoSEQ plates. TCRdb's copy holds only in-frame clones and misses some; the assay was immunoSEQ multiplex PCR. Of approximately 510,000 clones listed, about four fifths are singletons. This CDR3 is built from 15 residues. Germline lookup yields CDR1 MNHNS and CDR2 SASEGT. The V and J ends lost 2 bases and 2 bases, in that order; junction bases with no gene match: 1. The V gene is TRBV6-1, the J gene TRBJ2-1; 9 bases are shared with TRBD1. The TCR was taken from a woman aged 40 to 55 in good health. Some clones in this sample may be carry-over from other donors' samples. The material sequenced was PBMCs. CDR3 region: CASSEWDRAYNEQFF. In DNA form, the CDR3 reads TGTGCCAGCAGTGAATGGGACAGGGCCTACAATGAGCAGTTCTTC.